The 5 T cell receptor beta chains presented below share a single source sample, sequenced in a study of control samples from healthy donors and cancer patients. Sequencing used immunoSEQ multiplex PCR; TCRdb keeps in-frame clones, though not all of them. Found here are 100,000 to 150,000 clones, more than 75% of them singletons; the top ten hold about 1.8%. Sequencing used blood. The source is a young man in good health.

The chain recombines TRBV18 with TRBJ1-2; the D is unclear. CDR1 is KGHSH, CDR2 LQKENI, per germline. The CDR3 runs 14 residues. Trimming took off 0 bases at V and 7 bases at J, with 12 bases between the two ends. The CDR3 DNA follows: TGTGCCAGCTCACCACCGGTTGGGATCACTGGCTACACCTTC. Translated: CASSPPVGITGYTF.

The rearrangement uses TRBV2 and TRBJ2-2; 9 bases are shared with TRBD1. The junction had 2 bases not matched to a gene; V was cut back by 3 bases and J by 0 bases. This CDR3 comprises 16 residues. Germline CDR1 and CDR2: SNHLY and FYNNEI. CDR3 nucleotides: TGTGCCAGCAGTGATACAGGGGGCGCGAACACCGGGGAGCTGTTTTTT. Translated: CASSDTGGANTGELFF.

The chain couples TRBV27 to TRBJ2-1; D is unresolved. Trimming took off 2 bases at V and 3 bases at J, with 11 bases between the two ends. The CDR3 is made up of 15 amino acids. Germline CDR1 is MNHEY and CDR2 is SMNVEV (reference sequence). The CDR3, as DNA: TGTGCCAGCAGTTTAAGAGTTACTCTCTACAATGAGCAGTTCTTC. Translating gives CASSLRVTLYNEQFF.

This clone appeared once. The chain joins TRBV27 to TRBJ1-2, with D perhaps TRBD1 (6 bases). Germline V gives CDR1 MNHEY, CDR2 SMNVEV (reference sequence). Between the trimmed V and J ends, which lost 5 bases and 3 bases, there was a span of 10 bases. CDR3 length: 13 amino acids. The CDR3 here is CASSQQGYYGYTF. Here the CDR3 DNA reads TGTGCCAGCAGTCAACAGGGATACTATGGCTACACCTTC.

This clone came up a few times. CDR3 DNA sequence: TGTGCCAGCACAGCGTCGGACACCGGGGAGCTGTTTTTT. As protein: CASTASDTGELFF. V is TRBV27 and J is TRBJ2-2; no definite D call. Trimming removed 7 bases at V and 3 bases at J, with 9 bases between. This CDR3 has 13 amino acids. Germline values: CDR1 MNHEY, CDR2 SMNVEV (reference sequence).